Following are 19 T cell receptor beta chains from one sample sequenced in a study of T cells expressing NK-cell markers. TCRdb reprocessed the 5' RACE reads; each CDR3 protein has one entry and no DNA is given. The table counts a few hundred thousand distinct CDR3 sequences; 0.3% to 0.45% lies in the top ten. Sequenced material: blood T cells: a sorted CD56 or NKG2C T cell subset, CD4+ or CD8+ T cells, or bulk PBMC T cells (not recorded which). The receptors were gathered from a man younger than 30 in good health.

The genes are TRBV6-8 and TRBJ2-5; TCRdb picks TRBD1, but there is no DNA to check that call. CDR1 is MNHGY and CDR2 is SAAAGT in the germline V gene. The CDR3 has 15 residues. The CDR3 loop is CASSYSGQAKETQYF.

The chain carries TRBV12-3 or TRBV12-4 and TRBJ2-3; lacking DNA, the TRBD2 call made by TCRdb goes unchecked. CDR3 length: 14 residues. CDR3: CASRDSPLTDTQYF.

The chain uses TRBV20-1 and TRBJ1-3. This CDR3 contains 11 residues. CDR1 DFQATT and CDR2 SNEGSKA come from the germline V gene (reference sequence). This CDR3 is CSASKANTIYF.

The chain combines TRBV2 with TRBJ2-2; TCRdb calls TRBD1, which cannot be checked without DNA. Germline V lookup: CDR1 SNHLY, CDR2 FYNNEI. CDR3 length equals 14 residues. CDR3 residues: CASSEQGLTGELFF.

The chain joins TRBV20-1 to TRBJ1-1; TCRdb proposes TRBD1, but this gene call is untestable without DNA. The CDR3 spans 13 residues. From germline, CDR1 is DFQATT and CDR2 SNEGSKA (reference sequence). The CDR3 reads CSAREGGGTEAFF.

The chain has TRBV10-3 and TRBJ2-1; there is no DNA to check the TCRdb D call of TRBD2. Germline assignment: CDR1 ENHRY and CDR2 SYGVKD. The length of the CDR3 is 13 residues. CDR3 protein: CAIMTAGANEQFF.

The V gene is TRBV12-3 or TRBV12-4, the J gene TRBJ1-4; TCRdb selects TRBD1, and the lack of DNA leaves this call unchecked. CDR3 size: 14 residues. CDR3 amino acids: CASTRTGGFEKLFF.

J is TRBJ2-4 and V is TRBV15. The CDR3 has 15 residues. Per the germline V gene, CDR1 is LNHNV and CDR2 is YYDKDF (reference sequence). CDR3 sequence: CATSQTGLAKNIQYF. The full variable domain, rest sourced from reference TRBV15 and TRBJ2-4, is DAMVIQNPRYQVTQFGKPVTLSCSQTLNHNVMYWYQQKSSQAPKLLFHYYDKDFNNEADTPDNFQSRRPNTSFCFLDIRSPGLGDTAMYLCATSQTGLAKNIQYFGAGTRLSVL.

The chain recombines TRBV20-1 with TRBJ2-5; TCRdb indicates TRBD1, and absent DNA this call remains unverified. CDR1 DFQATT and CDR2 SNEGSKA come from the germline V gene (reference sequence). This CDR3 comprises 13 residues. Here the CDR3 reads CSARVGAEETQYF.

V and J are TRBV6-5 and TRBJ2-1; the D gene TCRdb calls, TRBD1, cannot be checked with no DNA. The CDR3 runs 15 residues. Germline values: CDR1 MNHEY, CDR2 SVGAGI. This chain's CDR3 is CASSYGAGENNEQFF.

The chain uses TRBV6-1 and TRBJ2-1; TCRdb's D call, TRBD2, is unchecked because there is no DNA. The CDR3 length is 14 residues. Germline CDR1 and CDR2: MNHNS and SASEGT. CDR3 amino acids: CASSKRLASNEQFF.

CDR3 in amino acids: CASSPLPDTGANYGYTF. V usage is TRBV18 and J usage is TRBJ1-2. The germline gives CDR1 KGHSH, CDR2 LQKENI. The CDR3 runs 17 residues.

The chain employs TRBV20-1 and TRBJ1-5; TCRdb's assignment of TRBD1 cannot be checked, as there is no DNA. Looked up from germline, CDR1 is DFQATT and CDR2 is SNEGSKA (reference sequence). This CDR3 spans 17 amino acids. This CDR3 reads CSASQAFTGYSNQPQHF.

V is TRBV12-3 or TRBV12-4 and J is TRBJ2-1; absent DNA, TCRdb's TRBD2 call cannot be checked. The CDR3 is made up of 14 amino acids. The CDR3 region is CASSFGDYSLEQFF.

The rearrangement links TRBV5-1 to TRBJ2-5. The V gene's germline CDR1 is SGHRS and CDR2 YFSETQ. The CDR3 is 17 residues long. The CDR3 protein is CASSPRLPTTSQETQYF.

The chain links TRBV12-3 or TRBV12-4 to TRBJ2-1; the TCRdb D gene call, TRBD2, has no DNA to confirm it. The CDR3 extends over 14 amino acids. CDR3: CASRLAGLNNEQFF.

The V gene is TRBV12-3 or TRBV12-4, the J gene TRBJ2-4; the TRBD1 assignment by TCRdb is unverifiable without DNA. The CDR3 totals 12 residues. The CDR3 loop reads CASSPGPSIQYF.

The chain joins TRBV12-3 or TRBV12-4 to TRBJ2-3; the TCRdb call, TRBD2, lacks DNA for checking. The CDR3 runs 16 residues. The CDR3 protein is CASSPPGLVSTDTQYF.

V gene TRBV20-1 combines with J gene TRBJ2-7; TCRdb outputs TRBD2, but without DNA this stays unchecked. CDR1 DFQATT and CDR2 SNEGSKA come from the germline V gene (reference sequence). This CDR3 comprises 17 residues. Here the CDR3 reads CSADTSGTSGRIDEQYF.